These T cell receptor beta chains were read from a single sample in a study of cytomegalovirus exposure and HLA in healthy donors. Data came from immunoSEQ multiplex PCR; TCRdb stores just in-frame clones and leaves some out. Of roughly 90,000 clones listed, around 84% are singletons. The sequenced material came from PBMCs. All receptors derive from a man aged 18-30 years in good health and CMV-seropositive. CDR3s include the opening cysteine and the closing phenylalanine or tryptophan. A D gene is named only where the DNA matches it firmly. Clone size is stated in some rows and not others, as once, few, many or a class when expanded.

J,D,size,length,V,CDR3,DNA
TRBJ2-2,TRBD1,.,15,TRBV5-1,CASSDRDRGTGELFF,TGCGCCAGCAGCGACCGGGACAGGGGGACCGGGGAGCTGTTTTTT
TRBJ2-7,TRBD2,.,15,TRBV5-1,CASSSGLAGNYEQYF,TGCGCCAGCAGCAGTGGACTAGCGGGAAACTACGAGCAGTACTTC
TRBJ1-2,.,.,14,TRBV7-9,CASSLAQGDYGYTF,TGTGCCAGCAGCTTAGCTCAGGGCGACTATGGCTACACCTTC
TRBJ2-5,TRBD1,.,15,TRBV14,CASSQGTGWQETQYF,TGTGCCAGCAGCCAAGGGACAGGTTGGCAAGAGACCCAGTACTTC
TRBJ1-1,TRBD1,.,14,TRBV27,CASSNRGVNTEAFF,TGTGCCAGCAGTAACAGGGGAGTCAACACTGAAGCTTTCTTT
TRBJ1-5,.,.,13,TRBV5-8,CASSLYPEGPQHF,TGTGCCAGCAGCTTGTATCCCGAGGGACCCCAGCATTTT
TRBJ2-5,TRBD2,.,13,TRBV10-3,CAISLAGAETQYF,TGTGCCATCAGTCTAGCGGGAGCGGAGACCCAGTACTTC
TRBJ2-7,TRBD1,few,13,TRBV18,CASSPGTADEQYF,TGTGCCAGCTCACCCGGGACAGCGGACGAGCAGTACTTC
TRBJ2-1,.,.,17,TRBV23-1,CASSRLKQGKAYNEQFF,TGCGCCAGCAGCCGCCTGAAACAGGGTAAAGCCTACAATGAGCAGTTCTTC
TRBJ2-2,.,.,12,TRBV6-5,CASSYSNGELFF,TGTGCCAGCAGTTACTCCAACGGGGAGCTGTTTTTT
TRBJ2-1,TRBD1,.,15,TRBV7-6,CASSYRDRPSDEQFF,TGTGCCAGCAGCTACCGGGACAGGCCTTCGGATGAGCAGTTCTTC
TRBJ2-1,.,.,14,TRBV15,CATSRDAGSPREFF,TGTGCCACCAGCAGAGATGCGGGTAGCCCCCGGGAGTTCTTC
TRBJ2-7,.,.,15,TRBV7-8,CASSPQGAASYEQYF,TGTGCCAGCAGCCCCCAGGGCGCAGCCTCCTACGAGCAGTACTTC
TRBJ1-1,TRBD1,.,13,TRBV6-5,CASSHGQGTEAFF,TGTGCCAGCAGTCATGGACAGGGCACTGAAGCTTTCTTT
TRBJ2-1,TRBD2,.,16,TRBV19,CASSSAGTNSYNEQFF,TGTGCCAGTAGTTCAGCCGGGACTAACTCCTACAATGAGCAGTTCTTC
TRBJ1-4,TRBD1,.,15,TRBV5-1,CASSFLTGENEKLFF,TGCGCCAGCAGCTTCCTAACAGGGGAGAATGAAAAACTGTTTTTT
TRBJ2-1,TRBD2,.,15,TRBV5-1,CASSLGGVAGEVAFF,TGCGCCAGCAGCTTGGGCGGTGTAGCGGGAGAGGTGGCGTTCTTC
TRBJ2-3,.,.,14,TRBV28,CASSFTGFTDTQYF,TGTGCCAGCAGTTTCACGGGTTTCACAGATACGCAGTATTTT
TRBJ2-2,.,.,15,TRBV29-1,CSVEPDDTGNGELFF,TGCAGCGTGGAGCCGGACGACACGGGGAACGGGGAGCTGTTTTTT
TRBJ1-3,.,.,14,TRBV7-9,CASSLVTGGNTIYF,TGTGCCAGCAGCTTAGTGACAGGAGGAAACACCATATATTTT
TRBJ1-1,.,.,14,TRBV11-3,CASSLRFTDTEAFF,TGTGCCAGCAGCTTGAGATTCACGGACACTGAAGCTTTCTTT
TRBJ1-2,.,.,13,TRBV29-1,CSVDLQGAYGYTF,TGCAGCGTCGATCTCCAGGGTGCCTATGGCTACACCTTC